Listed below are T cell receptor beta chains from one sample, sequenced in a study of beta chain features in type 1 diabetes. Method: immunoSEQ multiplex PCR; TCRdb's copy keeps in-frame clones and lacks some. The table shows under 250,000 clones, with 27% occurring only once. Input material: central memory CD4+ T cells from blood. Receptors originate from a man aged 30-40 years in good health. Each CDR3 is given with its conserved first and last residue. Each record gives: CDR3 protein, CDR3 DNA, clone size, V gene, D gene, J gene. The D gene is left open where the match is weak. A row's size may be missing; if present it is once, few, many or a size class.

CDR3aa: CASSPVGQLTETQYF
CDR3nt: TGTGCCAGCAGCCCCGTTGGACAGCTGACAGAGACCCAGTACTTC
abundance: NA
v_gene: TRBV5-8
d_gene: NA
j_gene: TRBJ2-5

CDR3aa: CASSVRGLNTGELFF
CDR3nt: TGTGCCAGCAGCGTTCGGGGATTGAACACCGGGGAGCTGTTTTTT
abundance: NA
v_gene: TRBV9
d_gene: NA
j_gene: TRBJ2-2

CDR3aa: CASKDSGANVLTF
CDR3nt: TGTGCCAGCAAGGATTCTGGGGCCAACGTCCTGACTTTC
abundance: NA
v_gene: TRBV14
d_gene: NA
j_gene: TRBJ2-6

CDR3aa: CAWSEDSAGLGYTF
CDR3nt: TGTGCCTGGAGTGAGGACAGCGCCGGTCTTGGCTACACCTTC
abundance: few
v_gene: TRBV30
d_gene: NA
j_gene: TRBJ1-2

CDR3aa: CASSLWTGFTDTQYF
CDR3nt: TGCGCCAGCAGCTTATGGACAGGGTTCACAGATACGCAGTATTTT
abundance: NA
v_gene: TRBV5-1
d_gene: TRBD1
j_gene: TRBJ2-3

CDR3aa: CASSRRTSPETQYF
CDR3nt: TGTGCCAGCAGCCGCAGGACTAGCCCCGAGACCCAGTACTTC
abundance: NA
v_gene: TRBV7-2
d_gene: TRBD2
j_gene: TRBJ2-5

CDR3aa: CASSLSTEGETQYF
CDR3nt: TGTGCCAGCAGCTTGTCGACCGAAGGGGAGACCCAGTACTTC
abundance: few
v_gene: TRBV5-4
d_gene: NA
j_gene: TRBJ2-5

CDR3aa: CASSQTRTGITEAFF
CDR3nt: TGCGCCAGCAGCCAAACCAGGACAGGAATCACTGAAGCTTTCTTT
abundance: few
v_gene: TRBV4-3
d_gene: TRBD1
j_gene: TRBJ1-1

CDR3aa: CAWSVSAVGNTIYF
CDR3nt: TGTGCCTGGAGTGTAAGCGCGGTGGGAAACACCATATATTTT
abundance: NA
v_gene: TRBV30
d_gene: NA
j_gene: TRBJ1-3

CDR3aa: CAITGGPEQFF
CDR3nt: TGCGCCATCACAGGGGGCCCTGAGCAGTTCTTC
abundance: NA
v_gene: TRBV4-3
d_gene: TRBD1
j_gene: TRBJ2-1

CDR3aa: CSASQVELFF
CDR3nt: TGCAGTGCTTCGCAAGTGGAACTGTTTTTT
abundance: few
v_gene: TRBV20-1
d_gene: NA
j_gene: TRBJ1-4

CDR3aa: CAWSGGRDSGNTIYF
CDR3nt: TGTGCCTGGAGCGGAGGACGCGACTCTGGAAACACCATATATTTT
abundance: NA
v_gene: TRBV30
d_gene: NA
j_gene: TRBJ1-3

CDR3aa: CASSYVAGGYTF
CDR3nt: TGTGCCAGCAGCTACGTGGCTGGAGGCTACACCTTC
abundance: few
v_gene: TRBV7-9
d_gene: NA
j_gene: TRBJ1-2

CDR3aa: CASSPGRSTDTQYF
CDR3nt: TGTGCCAGCAGCCCCGGCAGAAGCACAGATACGCAGTATTTT
abundance: NA
v_gene: TRBV9
d_gene: NA
j_gene: TRBJ2-3

CDR3aa: CSAPGLYGYTF
CDR3nt: TGCAGTGCTCCGGGACTCTATGGCTACACCTTC
abundance: few
v_gene: TRBV20-1
d_gene: NA
j_gene: TRBJ1-2

CDR3aa: CAISGRDTTNEQFF
CDR3nt: TGTGCCATCAGTGGGCGGGACACTACCAATGAGCAGTTCTTC
abundance: NA
v_gene: TRBV10-3
d_gene: NA
j_gene: TRBJ2-1

CDR3aa: CASSATSGIYNEQFF
CDR3nt: TGTGCCAGCAGCGCAACTAGCGGGATCTACAATGAGCAGTTCTTC
abundance: few
v_gene: TRBV9
d_gene: TRBD2
j_gene: TRBJ2-1

CDR3aa: CAWTQRGYTEAFF
CDR3nt: TGTGCCTGGACCCAAAGGGGATACACTGAAGCTTTCTTT
abundance: NA
v_gene: TRBV30
d_gene: NA
j_gene: TRBJ1-1

CDR3aa: CASSLVGAGATNEQFF
CDR3nt: TGTGCCAGCAGTTTGGTAGGCGCGGGAGCGACCAATGAGCAGTTCTTC
abundance: few
v_gene: TRBV28
d_gene: TRBD2
j_gene: TRBJ2-1

CDR3aa: CASLTGNNEQFF
CDR3nt: TGTGCCAGTTTGACGGGTAACAATGAGCAGTTCTTC
abundance: NA
v_gene: TRBV6-6
d_gene: NA
j_gene: TRBJ2-1

CDR3aa: CASRALDRGYSTGELFF
CDR3nt: TGTGCCAGTAGGGCCCTAGACAGGGGGTATAGCACCGGGGAGCTGTTTTTT
abundance: NA
v_gene: TRBV19
d_gene: TRBD1
j_gene: TRBJ2-2

CDR3aa: CASSLRKGTEQFF
CDR3nt: TGTGCCAGCAGCTTAAGGAAGGGGACCGAGCAGTTCTTC
abundance: NA
v_gene: TRBV7-9
d_gene: NA
j_gene: TRBJ2-1

CDR3aa: CASSQDPWSAKNIQYF
CDR3nt: TGCGCCAGCAGCCAAGATCCCTGGTCGGCCAAAAACATTCAGTACTTC
abundance: few
v_gene: TRBV4-3
d_gene: NA
j_gene: TRBJ2-4

CDR3aa: CASSVGQGYEQYF
CDR3nt: TGTGCCAGCAGTGTTGGACAGGGCTACGAGCAGTACTTC
abundance: NA
v_gene: TRBV25-1
d_gene: TRBD1
j_gene: TRBJ2-7

CDR3aa: CSVEGRGDYGYTF
CDR3nt: TGCAGCGTTGAAGGGCGGGGAGACTATGGCTACACCTTC
abundance: NA
v_gene: TRBV29-1
d_gene: NA
j_gene: TRBJ1-2

CDR3aa: CAWSRQGLPPYEQYF
CDR3nt: TGTGCCTGGAGTCGACAGGGCCTCCCCCCCTACGAGCAGTACTTC
abundance: NA
v_gene: TRBV30
d_gene: TRBD1
j_gene: TRBJ2-7

CDR3aa: CASSFRGGQGADTQYF
CDR3nt: TGTGCCAGCAGTTTCCGAGGGGGACAGGGTGCAGATACGCAGTATTTT
abundance: few
v_gene: TRBV27
d_gene: TRBD1
j_gene: TRBJ2-3

CDR3aa: CASSSTLSEAFF
CDR3nt: TGCGCCAGCAGCTCCACCCTGTCTGAAGCTTTCTTT
abundance: many
v_gene: TRBV5-1
d_gene: NA
j_gene: TRBJ1-1

CDR3aa: CSARGGDQETF
CDR3nt: TGCAGTGCTAGAGGAGGGGACCAGGAGACCTTC
abundance: NA
v_gene: TRBV20-1
d_gene: NA
j_gene: TRBJ1-2

CDR3aa: CASSLVTGTATYEQYF
CDR3nt: TGTGCCAGCAGCTTAGTAACCGGGACAGCTACCTACGAGCAGTACTTC
abundance: few
v_gene: TRBV7-2
d_gene: TRBD1
j_gene: TRBJ2-7

CDR3aa: CAWSRLAHMSEQYF
CDR3nt: TGTGCCTGGAGTAGGCTAGCGCATATGTCCGAGCAGTACTTC
abundance: NA
v_gene: TRBV30
d_gene: NA
j_gene: TRBJ2-7

CDR3aa: CASTLSEGGYEQYF
CDR3nt: TGTGCCAGCACCCTGTCTGAGGGGGGGTACGAGCAGTACTTC
abundance: NA
v_gene: TRBV7-8
d_gene: NA
j_gene: TRBJ2-7

CDR3aa: CASSSTGGLPQETQYF
CDR3nt: TGTGCCAGCAGCTCCACAGGGGGCCTGCCCCAAGAGACCCAGTACTTC
abundance: NA
v_gene: TRBV7-9
d_gene: TRBD1
j_gene: TRBJ2-5

CDR3aa: CASSFSGSGYTEAFF
CDR3nt: TGCGCCAGCAGCTTCTCAGGGAGTGGGTACACTGAAGCTTTCTTT
abundance: NA
v_gene: TRBV5-1
d_gene: NA
j_gene: TRBJ1-1

CDR3aa: CASSDAYGGLAEKLFF
CDR3nt: TGTGCCAGCAGTGACGCCTACGGGGGGCTTGCAGAAAAACTGTTTTTT
abundance: few
v_gene: TRBV25-1
d_gene: NA
j_gene: TRBJ1-4

CDR3aa: CASSPLAGGRADTQYF
CDR3nt: TGTGCCAGTAGCCCCCTAGCGGGGGGAAGGGCAGATACGCAGTATTTT
abundance: NA
v_gene: TRBV19
d_gene: TRBD2
j_gene: TRBJ2-3

CDR3aa: CASSPPPLHEQYF
CDR3nt: TGTGCCAGCAGCCCCCCACCGTTACACGAGCAGTACTTC
abundance: few
v_gene: TRBV6-5
d_gene: NA
j_gene: TRBJ2-7

CDR3aa: CASRKLAGSEDTQYF
CDR3nt: TGTGCCAGCCGTAAACTAGCGGGAAGCGAGGATACGCAGTATTTT
abundance: NA
v_gene: TRBV11-2
d_gene: TRBD2
j_gene: TRBJ2-3

CDR3aa: CATSREGADRPKKLFF
CDR3nt: TGTGCCACCAGCAGGGAGGGGGCGGACAGACCCAAAAAACTGTTTTTT
abundance: few
v_gene: TRBV15
d_gene: TRBD1
j_gene: TRBJ1-4

CDR3aa: CASSQDGQANSAQYF
CDR3nt: TGTGCCAGCAGCCAAGATGGGCAAGCAAACTCGGCCCAGTACTTC
abundance: NA
v_gene: TRBV4-2
d_gene: NA
j_gene: TRBJ2-7

CDR3aa: CASSPPVRSSYEQYF
CDR3nt: TGTGCCAGCAGCCCCCCAGTGAGGAGCTCCTACGAGCAGTACTTC
abundance: NA
v_gene: TRBV11-2
d_gene: NA
j_gene: TRBJ2-7

CDR3aa: CASSSGTSGSNEQFF
CDR3nt: TGTGCCAGCTCATCCGGGACTAGCGGGTCCAATGAGCAGTTCTTC
abundance: few
v_gene: TRBV18
d_gene: TRBD2
j_gene: TRBJ2-1